This T cell receptor (beta chain) was retrieved from a study of blood T cell repertoires in COVID-19. The overall study: Researchers got acute and convalescent COVID-19 samples from the United States, Italy and Spain. Nucleic acid was either cDNA or gDNA, and it came from T cells, B-cell-depleted T cells, or PBMCs.

In the source study's methods: Quantification of nucleated cells was approximated via reference gene primer amplification. Data came from immunoSEQ multiplex PCR; TCRdb stores just in-frame clones and leaves some out. The V and J calls and the clone size are those of that table, but D and trimming were determined from the DNA. The table records about 670,000 clones, around 89% of them present only once. A note on this clone: The sample has other DNA sequences that encode this CDR3 too.

The CDR3 has 14 residues. V lost 5 bases to trimming and J lost 2 bases, with 12 bases between them. Germline values: CDR1 SEHNR, CDR2 FQNEAQ (reference sequence). What was sequenced was peripheral blood. The chain has TRBV7-9 and TRBJ1-2; TRBD1 might be the D (5 bases). The TCR comes from a young woman with acute or convalescent COVID-19. This CDR3 reads CASSPVGGNYGYTF. As DNA, the CDR3 is TGTGCCAGCAGCCCTGTGGGGGGAAACTATGGCTACACCTTC.